This T cell receptor (beta chain) was profiled in a study of T-cell memory formation after mild COVID-19. Findings and caveats of the study: Largely, contracting CD4+ clones fell within CM and EM, and contracting CD8+ clones within EMRA. The study detected some responding clones in pre-infection memory, suggesting cross-reactive memory joined.

The TCR alpha and TCR beta cDNA libraries, bearing sample barcodes and UMIs, were generated by 5'RACE using constant-segment primers. TCRdb reprocessed the 5' RACE reads via MiXCR and lists one record per CDR3 protein. The sample holds 140,000 to 150,000 distinct CDR3 sequences, approximately 5.7% seen once. As to this clonotype: The antigen remains undetermined.

The germline CDR1 and CDR2 sequences are SQVTM and ANQGSEA. This CDR3 has 16 amino acids. V was shortened by 6 bases and J by 0 bases, with 17 bases between the two germline ends. V gene TRBV29-1 combines with J gene TRBJ1-4; no firm D call. The sample consisted of PBMCs or a T cell subset sorted from them (not recorded which). The origin of this receptor is an adult woman who had mild COVID-19 (a few samples of this study predate the infection). Cell type and time point are not known. CDR3 sequence: CSVTIRSGATNEKLFF. For the CDR3, the DNA is TGCAGCGTGACGATACGATCAGGTGCAACTAATGAAAAACTGTTTTTT.